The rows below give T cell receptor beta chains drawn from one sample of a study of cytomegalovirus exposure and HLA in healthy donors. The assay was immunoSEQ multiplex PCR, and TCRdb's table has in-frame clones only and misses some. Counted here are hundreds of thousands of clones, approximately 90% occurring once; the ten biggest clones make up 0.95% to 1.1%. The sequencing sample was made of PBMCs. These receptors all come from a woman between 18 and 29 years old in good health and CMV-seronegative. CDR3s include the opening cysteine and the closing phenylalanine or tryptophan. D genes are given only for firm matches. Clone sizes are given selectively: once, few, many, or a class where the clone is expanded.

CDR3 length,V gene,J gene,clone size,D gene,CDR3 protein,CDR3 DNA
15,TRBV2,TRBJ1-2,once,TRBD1,CASTTTDRANYGYTF,TGTGCCAGCACGACTACGGACAGGGCTAACTATGGCTACACCTTC
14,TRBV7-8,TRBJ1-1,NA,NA,CASSLWGVATEAFF,TGTGCCAGCAGCTTATGGGGGGTTGCCACTGAAGCTTTCTTT
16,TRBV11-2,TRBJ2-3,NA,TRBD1,CASKTKRGRSPDTQYF,TGTGCCAGCAAGACGAAAAGGGGGCGCAGCCCAGATACGCAGTATTTT
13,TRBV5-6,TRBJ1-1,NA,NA,CASSPQGGTEAFF,TGTGCCAGCAGCCCTCAGGGAGGGACTGAAGCTTTCTTT
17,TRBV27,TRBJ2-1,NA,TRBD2,CASSLRLAGLPYNEQFF,TGTGCCAGCAGTTTGCGCCTAGCGGGTTTGCCCTACAATGAGCAGTTCTTC
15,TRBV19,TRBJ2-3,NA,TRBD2,CASSIQREDTDTQYF,TGTGCCAGTAGTATACAGCGGGAGGACACAGATACGCAGTATTTT
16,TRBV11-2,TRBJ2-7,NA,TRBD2,CASSSYKTSGAYEQYF,TGTGCCAGCAGCTCATACAAGACTAGCGGGGCCTACGAGCAGTACTTC
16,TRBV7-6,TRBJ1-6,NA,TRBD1,CASSMRDSSYNSPLHF,TGTGCCAGCAGCATGAGGGACAGCAGCTATAATTCACCCCTCCACTTT
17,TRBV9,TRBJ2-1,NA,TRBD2,CASSVSPAGGSYNEQFF,TGTGCCAGCAGCGTATCCCCAGCGGGGGGCTCCTACAATGAGCAGTTCTTC
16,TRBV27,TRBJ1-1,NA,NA,CASSPGRAAMNTEAFF,TGTGCCAGCAGCCCAGGGAGGGCGGCTATGAACACTGAAGCTTTCTTT
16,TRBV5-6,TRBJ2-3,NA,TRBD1,CASSPSNRGLTDTQYF,TGTGCCAGCAGCCCATCGAACAGGGGGCTGACAGATACGCAGTATTTT
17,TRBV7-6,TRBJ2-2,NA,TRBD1,CASSLVVWDSKPGELFF,TGTGCCAGCAGCTTAGTAGTTTGGGACAGTAAGCCCGGGGAGCTGTTTTTT
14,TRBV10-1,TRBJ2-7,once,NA,CASSRDSSSYEQYF,TGCGCCAGCAGCCGGGACTCAAGCTCCTACGAGCAGTACTTC